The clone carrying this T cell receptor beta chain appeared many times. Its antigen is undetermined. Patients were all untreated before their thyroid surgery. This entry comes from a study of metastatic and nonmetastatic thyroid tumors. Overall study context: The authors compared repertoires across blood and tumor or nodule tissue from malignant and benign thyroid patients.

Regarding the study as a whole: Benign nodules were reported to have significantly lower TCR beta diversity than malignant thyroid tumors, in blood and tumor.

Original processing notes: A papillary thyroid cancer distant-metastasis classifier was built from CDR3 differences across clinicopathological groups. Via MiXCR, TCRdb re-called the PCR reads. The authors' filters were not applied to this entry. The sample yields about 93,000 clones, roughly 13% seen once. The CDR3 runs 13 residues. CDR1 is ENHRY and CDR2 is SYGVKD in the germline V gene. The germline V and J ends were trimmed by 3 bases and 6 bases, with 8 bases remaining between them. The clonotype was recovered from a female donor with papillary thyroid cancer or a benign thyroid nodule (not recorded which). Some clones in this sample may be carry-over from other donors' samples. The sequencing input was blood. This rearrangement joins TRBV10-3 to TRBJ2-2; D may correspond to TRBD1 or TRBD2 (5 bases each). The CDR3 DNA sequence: TGTGCCATCAGTGAAAGGGGACCCGGGGAGCTGTTTTTT. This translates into CAISERGPGELFF.